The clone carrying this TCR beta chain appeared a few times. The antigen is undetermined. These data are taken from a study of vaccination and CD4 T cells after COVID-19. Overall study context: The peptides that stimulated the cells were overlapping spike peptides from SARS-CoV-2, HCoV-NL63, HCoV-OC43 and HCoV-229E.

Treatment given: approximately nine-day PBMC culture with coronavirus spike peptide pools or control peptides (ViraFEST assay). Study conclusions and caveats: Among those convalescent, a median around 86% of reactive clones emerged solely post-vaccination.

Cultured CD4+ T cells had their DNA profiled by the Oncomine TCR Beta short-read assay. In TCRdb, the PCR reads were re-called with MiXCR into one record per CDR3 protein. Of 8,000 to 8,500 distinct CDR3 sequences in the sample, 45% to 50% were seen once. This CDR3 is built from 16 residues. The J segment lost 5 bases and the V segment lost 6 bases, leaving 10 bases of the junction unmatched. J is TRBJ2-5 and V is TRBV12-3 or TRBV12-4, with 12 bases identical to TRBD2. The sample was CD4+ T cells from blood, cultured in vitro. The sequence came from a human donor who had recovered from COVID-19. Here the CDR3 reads CASRQSSGGAGETQYF. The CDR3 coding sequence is TGTGCCAGCAGACAATCTAGCGGGGGGGCCGGGGAGACCCAGTACTTC.